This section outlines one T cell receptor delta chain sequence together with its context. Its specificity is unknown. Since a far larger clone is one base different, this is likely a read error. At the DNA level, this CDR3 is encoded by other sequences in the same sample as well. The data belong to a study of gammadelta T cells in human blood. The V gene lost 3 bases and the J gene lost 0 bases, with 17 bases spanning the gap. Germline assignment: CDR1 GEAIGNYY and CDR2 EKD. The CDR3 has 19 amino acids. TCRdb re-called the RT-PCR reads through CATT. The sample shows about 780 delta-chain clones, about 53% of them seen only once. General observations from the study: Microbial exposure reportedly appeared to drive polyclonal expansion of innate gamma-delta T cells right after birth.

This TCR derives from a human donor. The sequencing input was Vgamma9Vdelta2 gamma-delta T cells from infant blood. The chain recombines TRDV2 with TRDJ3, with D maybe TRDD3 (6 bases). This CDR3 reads CACDGAGAVSSWDTRQMFF. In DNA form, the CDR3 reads TGTGCCTGTGACGGTGCTGGGGCCGTTAGCTCCTGGGACACCCGACAGATGTTTTTC.